This T cell receptor (beta chain) was obtained from a study of blood T cell repertoires in COVID-19. TCRdb keeps only in-frame clones here, not all; method: immunoSEQ multiplex PCR. The table lists some 29,000 clones, 84% of them singletons. This clone showed up just a few times. The CDR3 has 15 residues. Per germline, CDR1 MNHEY and CDR2 SVGEGT. V was pared by 2 bases and J by 6 bases, with 14 bases between. The sequence came from a man at least 80 years old with active COVID-19. V is TRBV6-2 or TRBV6-3 and J is TRBJ2-1; D may be TRBD2 (6 bases). Material: peripheral blood. CDR3 residues: CASSYLTPGVNEQFF. CDR3 DNA: TGTGCCAGCAGTTACCTTACACCGGGAGTCAATGAGCAGTTCTTC.